Listed here are 19 T cell receptor beta chains from one sample, sequenced in a study of tumor-infiltrating lymphocytes in primary liver carcinoma. From unsorted bulk tissue weighing roughly 17-31 mg, DNA and RNA were co-extracted. The template, roughly 0.45 ug total RNA, yielded TCR beta cDNA made with a constant-region primer. Slightly modified ARM-PCR, run as three nested multiplex PCR rounds, produced the TCR beta libraries. For around 9 cycles apiece, the opening two PCR rounds ran with TRBV1-TRBV30 forward primers and a C-beta reverse primer. One entry per CDR3 protein results from TCRdb running MiXCR on the multiplex PCR reads. The sample includes some 40,000 distinct CDR3 sequences, 75% of them seen just once. Source material: tumor-adjacent normal liver tissue. Every receptor here comes from a man in his forties with primary liver carcinoma and hepatitis B virus infection.

By sample fraction, this clonotype is medium-sized. This chain links TRBV29-1 with TRBJ2-3; 13 nucleotides line up with TRBD2. The CDR3 loop spans 15 amino acids. Trimming removed 6 bases from V and 5 bases from J; junction bases left unmatched: 8. Germline V lookup: CDR1 SQVTM, CDR2 ANQGSEA. In DNA, the CDR3 is TGCAGCGTACGGACTAGCGGGAGTTGGAAAGATACGCAGTATTTT. As protein: CSVRTSGSWKDTQYF.

Details on this clonotype: Germline and junction disagree at one end, which may indicate a read error. This chain links TRBV29-1 with TRBJ1-1; the D is unclear. The length of the CDR3 is 11 residues. Germline V gene lookup returns CDR1 SQVTM and CDR2 ANQGSEA. CDR3 nucleotides: TGCGGCGTTGGGCCGAACACTGAAGCTTTCTTT. Translating it yields CGVGPNTEAFF.

Concerning this clonotype itself: One junction end disagrees with the germline gene, perhaps due to a read error. This chain joins TRBV13 and TRBJ1-1; perhaps TRBD1 as D (5 bases). Germline V gene lookup returns CDR1 PRHDT and CDR2 FYEKMQ (reference sequence). This CDR3 is built from 14 residues. CDR3 DNA sequence: TGTGCCAGCAGTTTAAACCAGGGAGGGACTGGAGCTTTCTTT. Protein product: CASSLNQGGTGAFF.

Note on this clonotype: Sequence at one end of the junction differs from germline and may be a read error. The J gene is TRBJ2-1, the V gene TRBV29-1, with 11 bases that match TRBD2. The germline V gene has CDR1 SQVTM and CDR2 ANQGSEA. This CDR3 spans 16 amino acids. The CDR3 nucleotides read TGCAGCGTTGAAGTCGGACTAGCGGGCGTCTACAAAGAGCAGCTCTTC. As protein: CSVEVGLAGVYKEQLF.

This clonotype was recorded many times. The chain joins TRBV28 to TRBJ2-7; 10 bases match TRBD2. The CDR3 loop spans 15 amino acids. Germline V gene data show CDR1 as MDHEN and CDR2 as SYDVKM. The V and J ends lost 4 bases and 7 bases, in that order; junction bases with no gene match: 10. CDR3: CASSSRTSGIGEQYF. The CDR3 nucleotides read TGTGCCAGCAGTTCCCGGACTAGCGGTATCGGAGAGCAGTACTTC.

As regards this clonotype: At one boundary the junction diverges from the germline segment, which might be a read error. V is TRBV12-3 or TRBV12-4 and J is TRBJ2-2; tentative D call: TRBD2 (6 bases). The CDR3 spans 13 residues. The CDR3 spells CPSSSDYTGELFF. The CDR3 DNA follows: TGTCCCAGCAGTTCGGACTACACTGGGGAGCTGTTTTTT.

This sequence joins TRBV5-5 and TRBJ1-1; D is unclear. Germline lookup yields CDR1 SGHKS and CDR2 YYEKEE (reference sequence). The CDR3 loop spans 15 amino acids. The V and J ends lost 4 bases and 3 bases respectively, with 16 bases between them. CDR3 loop: CASSRDGERYTEAFF. The CDR3 region has the DNA TGTGCCAGCAGCCGTGATGGTGAGCGATACACTGAAGCTTTCTTT.

Notes on this clonotype: The junction departs from the called germline gene at one end, perhaps through a read error. The rearrangement joins TRBV30 to TRBJ2-1; 10 bases line up with TRBD1. Germline CDR1 and CDR2: GTSNPN and SVGIG (reference sequence). The CDR3 runs 16 residues. CDR3 nucleotide sequence: TGTGTCTGGAGTGGGACAGGGGCTAACTCCTACAATGAGCAGATCTTC. Its protein product is CVWSGTGANSYNEQIF.

Turning to this clonotype: A junction boundary mismatches the germline segment, possibly from a read error. The CDR3 DNA is TGTGCCAGGAGTGAAGGGACTAGCAACAATGAGCGGTTCTTC. This sequence encodes CARSEGTSNNERFF. This chain connects TRBV6-4 to TRBJ2-1; 9 nucleotides match TRBD2. Germline lookup yields CDR1 MRHNA and CDR2 SNTAGT. The CDR3 loop spans 14 amino acids.

Regarding this clonotype: The germline gene is not matched at one end of the junction; a read error may be the cause. The chain recombines TRBV11-1 with TRBJ2-1; 11 nucleotides agree with TRBD2. Per the germline V gene, CDR1 is SGHAT and CDR2 is FQDESV (reference sequence). This CDR3 contains 20 residues. Written as DNA, the CDR3 is TGTACCAGCAGCATAGGAAAGACTAGCGGGGCCTCACGGTTCGCCAATGGGCAGTTCTTC. This sequence encodes CTSSIGKTSGASRFANGQFF.

Of note for this clonotype: Relative to the germline gene, one junction end is altered; a read error may explain this. The J gene is TRBJ2-2, the V gene TRBV6-4; possibly TRBD2 for D (6 bases). The germline CDR1 and CDR2 sequences are MRHNA and SNTAGT. The CDR3 is 15 amino acids. CDR3 in DNA: TGTGCCAGCAGTGAGTTTTTGGGAGGCACGGGGGAGCTGTCTTTT. As protein: CASSEFLGGTGELSF.

This chain uses TRBV14 with TRBJ2-1; 8 positions agree with TRBD2. The V segment lost 9 bases and the J segment 9 bases; nucleotides outside the gene matches: 19. The CDR3 runs 16 residues. The germline gives CDR1 SGHDN, CDR2 FVKESK. CDR3 in amino acids: CARRSEKAGVKIEQFF. In DNA form, the CDR3 reads TGTGCCAGGAGGAGTGAAAAAGCGGGAGTGAAAATTGAGCAGTTCTTC.

In regard to this clonotype: One end of the junction does not line up with germline, which may come from a read error. The chain carries TRBV6-5 and TRBJ1-5; TRBD1 agrees at 9 bases. Per the germline V gene, CDR1 is MNHEY and CDR2 is SVGAGI. The CDR3 is 15 residues long. Here the CDR3 reads CASSPDRGHDQPQHF. In DNA, the CDR3 is TGTGCCAGCAGTCCGGACAGGGGCCATGATCAGCCACAGCATTTT.

On this clonotype itself: One base away lies a much larger clone, so this may be a sequencing read error. The chain couples TRBV20-1 to TRBJ2-2, with 10 bases lining up with TRBD2. This CDR3 contains 15 residues. V shed 2 bases and J 7 bases; nucleotides not matched to a gene: 7. The V gene's germline CDR1 is DFQATT and CDR2 SNEGSKA (reference sequence). CDR3 amino acids: CSARILAGDNGELFF. Written as DNA, the CDR3 is TGCAGTGCTAGAATCCTAGCGGGAGACAACGGGGAGCTGTTTTTT.

The rearrangement uses TRBV20-1 and TRBJ2-3; D may be TRBD2 (6 bases). The germline V and J ends were trimmed by 0 bases and 6 bases, with 19 bases remaining between them. The CDR3 length is 16 residues. CDR1 and CDR2 (germline): DFQATT, SNEGSKA (reference sequence). The CDR3, as DNA: TGCAGTGCTAGAGATCGTGACGCGGGATGGTCGGATACGCAGTATTTT. Translated: CSARDRDAGWSDTQYF.

Ten or more counts support this clonotype. Here the CDR3 DNA reads TGTGCCACCAGTGATCACCTATCTGGGGCCAACGTCCTGACTTTC. Its protein is CATSDHLSGANVLTF. The V call is TRBV24-1, the J call TRBJ2-6; D uncertain. Trimming stripped 3 bases from V and 1 base from J, with 6 bases between. The V gene's germline CDR1 is KGHDR and CDR2 SFDVKD. The CDR3 loop spans 15 amino acids.

To note about this clonotype: The germline gene is not matched at one end of the junction; a read error may be the cause. This chain links TRBV11-2 with TRBJ2-5, with D perhaps matching TRBD2 (5 bases). CDR1 and CDR2 (germline): SGHAT, FQNNGV. This CDR3 has 18 amino acids. The CDR3 nucleotides are TGTGCCAACAGCCCTAGCTCAATCCAGTGTACTGGGCGCGAGACCCAGTACTTC. Its translation is CANSPSSIQCTGRETQYF.

The chain combines TRBV6-2 or TRBV6-3 with TRBJ2-7; TRBD2 might be the D (5 bases). The assigned J gene may be wrong: the sequence end matches TRBJ2-1 better. The germline V gene has CDR1 MNHEY and CDR2 SVGEGT. The CDR3 consists of 15 residues. The DNA of the CDR3 is TGTGCCAGCAGCCTTGGGGTAGCGAGATCCTACGAGCAGTTCTTC. Translated, it gives CASSLGVARSYEQFF.

This clonotype was seen a handful of times. The chain has TRBV10-3 and TRBJ2-3; unclear D gene. The germline V and J ends were trimmed by 9 bases and 1 base, with 5 bases remaining between them. Germline loops: CDR1 ENHRY, CDR2 SYGVKD. This CDR3 is 11 amino acids long. CDR3 in DNA: TGTGCCATTCAAGGCACAGATACGCAGTATTTT. This codes for CAIQGTDTQYF.